The 25 T cell receptor beta chains listed next were all sequenced from one sample in a study of control samples from healthy donors and cancer patients. The data were produced by immunoSEQ multiplex PCR, yet TCRdb's version contains in-frame clones alone and is incomplete. The sample records roughly 150,000 clones, 80% to 95% being singletons. Sequenced: blood. The receptors originated from a woman aged 30 to 39 in good health.

The chain is built from TRBV9 and TRBJ2-3; D possibly corresponds to TRBD1 (6 bases). CDR1 is SGDLS, CDR2 YYNGEE, per germline. This CDR3 contains 16 residues. Trimming took off 4 bases at V and 0 bases at J, with 15 bases between the two ends. This CDR3 is CASSPWDIHSTDTQYF. The CDR3 DNA reads TGTGCCAGCAGCCCTTGGGACATCCATAGCACAGATACGCAGTATTTT.

The chain is built from TRBV24-1 and TRBJ2-1; 8 bases map to TRBD2. J was trimmed by 8 bases and V by 9 bases; bases with no gene match: 8. The CDR3 length is 13 residues. CDR1 and CDR2 (germline): KGHDR, SFDVKD. DNA for the CDR3: TGTGCCACCTTAGGTAGCGGGAAAGATGAGCAGTTCTTC. It yields the protein CATLGSGKDEQFF.

This clone appeared a single time. The J gene is TRBJ1-5, the V gene TRBV18; the D gene is possibly TRBD1 (6 bases). Looked up from germline, CDR1 is KGHSH and CDR2 is LQKENI. This CDR3 contains 14 residues. Between the trimmed V and J ends, which lost 3 bases and 3 bases, there was a span of 9 bases. The CDR3 loop is CASSPTGNNQPQHF. The CDR3 DNA reads TGTGCCAGCTCACCCACAGGGAACAATCAGCCCCAGCATTTT.

This chain connects TRBV14 to TRBJ2-7; D call uncertain. CDR1 SGHDN and CDR2 FVKESK come from the germline V gene. Trimming pared 0 bases from V and 4 bases from J, leaving 10 bases between. The CDR3 covers 14 residues. The CDR3 spells CASSQDSRPYEQYF. Here the CDR3 DNA reads TGTGCCAGCAGCCAAGATTCAAGACCATACGAGCAGTACTTC.

This sequence joins TRBV10-2 and TRBJ1-3; D remains ambiguous. This CDR3 has 15 residues. The germline V and J ends were trimmed by 6 bases and 0 bases, with 12 bases remaining between them. Per the germline V gene, CDR1 is WSHSY and CDR2 is SAAADI. The CDR3, as DNA: TGCGCCAGCAGCGAGGCAGTGGTCTCTGGAAACACCATATATTTT. It translates to CASSEAVVSGNTIYF.

The chain joins TRBV5-4 to TRBJ1-2, with unresolved D. Trimming pared 0 bases from V and 8 bases from J, leaving 14 bases between. CDR3 length: 14 amino acids. Germline-derived CDR1 and CDR2 are SGHNT and YYREEE (reference sequence). Written as DNA, the CDR3 is TGTGCCAGCAGCTTGGCCGGTGCAATCCGAGGCTACACCTTC. It codes for CASSLAGAIRGYTF.

This chain connects TRBV5-1 to TRBJ1-1; D is possibly TRBD1 (5 bases). The CDR3 spans 12 residues. Germline assignment: CDR1 SGHRS and CDR2 YFSETQ. V lost 4 bases and J 7 bases, leaving 11 bases between the germline ends. The CDR3 DNA sequence: TGCGCCAGCAGCGGGACTAGCCTTGAAGCTTTCTTT. Protein: CASSGTSLEAFF. Combining the CDR3 with reference TRBV5-1 and TRBJ1-1 gives the whole variable domain KAGVTQTPRYLIKTRGQQVTLSCSPISGHRSVSWYQQTPGQGLQFLFEYFSETQRNKGNFPGRFSGRQFSNSRSEMNVSTLELGDSALYLCASSGTSLEAFFGQGTRLTVV.

The chain joins TRBV9 to TRBJ2-1; D not certain. V was clipped by 0 bases and J by 5 bases, with 9 bases between them. This CDR3 comprises 14 residues. CDR1 and CDR2 from the germline V gene are SGDLS and YYNGEE. This CDR3 is CASSVAGSDNEQFF. Here the CDR3 DNA reads TGTGCCAGCAGCGTAGCCGGATCAGACAATGAGCAGTTCTTC.

This clone was seen a single time. V usage is TRBV4-2 and J usage is TRBJ2-3; possibly TRBD1 or TRBD2 for D (6 bases each). The CDR3 covers 16 residues. Germline values: CDR1 LGHNA, CDR2 YNFKEQ. Trimming cost V 1 base and J 2 bases, with 13 bases left between them. This CDR3 is CASSQALTGATDTQYF. CDR3 in DNA: TGTGCCAGCAGCCAAGCTCTTACGGGGGCCACAGATACGCAGTATTTT.

The J gene is TRBJ2-5, the V gene TRBV6-1; D gene ambiguous. The CDR3 has 14 amino acids. Germline V gives CDR1 MNHNS, CDR2 SASEGT. The V end was cut by 1 base, the J end by 2 bases, with 8 bases between. CDR3 in DNA: TGTGCCAGCAGTGAAGTGACCGGTCAAGAGACCCAGTACTTC. It codes for CASSEVTGQETQYF.

J is TRBJ2-1 and V is TRBV15, with D perhaps matching TRBD1 or TRBD2 (5 bases each). The CDR3 totals 15 residues. Germline values: CDR1 LNHNV, CDR2 YYDKDF (reference sequence). The V and J ends lost 4 bases and 0 bases respectively, with 10 bases between them. The CDR3: CATSTGTSSYNEQFF. The CDR3 DNA follows: TGTGCCACCAGCACGGGGACCAGCTCCTACAATGAGCAGTTCTTC.

This clone appeared once. The V call is TRBV5-1, the J call TRBJ2-7; 10 nucleotides align to TRBD1. The germline CDR1 and CDR2 sequences are SGHRS and YFSETQ. The length of the CDR3 is 15 residues. V trimming: 4 bases; J trimming: 5 bases; junction bases outside the gene matches: 9. The CDR3 nucleotides are TGCGCCAGCAGCCCAGGGACAGGGGTCCCCCACGAGCAGTACTTC. Protein sequence: CASSPGTGVPHEQYF.

V usage is TRBV7-9 and J usage is TRBJ2-7, with TRBD1 matching 8 bases. The germline V gene encodes CDR1 SEHNR and CDR2 FQNEAQ (reference sequence). The trim removed 3 bases at V and 4 bases at J, leaving 8 bases unmatched. This CDR3 has 15 amino acids. CDR3 in amino acids: CASSLGGQGLYEQYF. The CDR3 DNA sequence: TGTGCCAGCAGCTTGGGCGGACAGGGCTTGTACGAGCAGTACTTC.

The rearrangement uses TRBV7-2 and TRBJ2-3, with 7 nucleotides matching TRBD2. Losses at the gene ends were 5 bases for V and 8 bases for J; bases not matched to a gene: 16. The V gene's germline CDR1 is SGHTA and CDR2 FQGNSA. This CDR3 has 16 residues. CDR3 nucleotides: TGTGCCAGCAGCGGGACGCTAGCGGAGGGCCTAGCTACGCAGTATTTT. It encodes CASSGTLAEGLATQYF.

The genes are TRBV4-2 and TRBJ1-2; the match to TRBD1 covers 7 bases. V was clipped by 4 bases and J by 8 bases; unmatched bases: 10. In germline, CDR1 is LGHNA, CDR2 YNFKEQ. This CDR3 spans 14 amino acids. The CDR3 DNA reads as TGTGCCAGCAGCCCCGACAGGGAGATCGGCGGCTACACCTTC. As protein: CASSPDREIGGYTF.

The genes are TRBV19 and TRBJ1-2; TRBD1 is a possible D gene (5 bases). This CDR3 contains 17 residues. V was pared by 1 base and J by 0 bases, with 15 bases between. The germline CDR1 and CDR2 sequences are LNHDA and SQIVND (reference sequence). The CDR3 loop is CASSIGARDGANYGYTF. DNA for the CDR3: TGTGCCAGTAGTATAGGGGCGCGGGACGGAGCTAACTATGGCTACACCTTC. Supplemented by reference TRBV19 and TRBJ1-2, the full variable domain reads DGGITQSPKYLFRKEGQNVTLSCEQNLNHDAMYWYRQDPGQGLRLIYYSQIVNDFQKGDIAEGYSVSREKKESFPLTVTSAQKNPTAFYLCASSIGARDGANYGYTFGSGTRLTVV.

The CDR3 loop reads CATSRVGGFGYTF. CDR3 nucleotides: TGTGCCACCAGCAGAGTCGGGGGGTTCGGCTACACCTTC. The chain couples TRBV15 to TRBJ1-2; D possibly corresponds to TRBD1 (5 bases). Germline-derived CDR1 and CDR2 are LNHNV and YYDKDF (reference sequence). The ends were cut back, 1 base at V and 8 bases at J, with 11 bases in the middle. The CDR3 contains 13 residues.

V and J are TRBV7-9 and TRBJ1-4, with D tentatively TRBD1 (6 bases). The V end was cut by 5 bases, the J end by 7 bases, with 14 bases between. The CDR3 runs to 14 residues. Germline assignment: CDR1 SEHNR and CDR2 FQNEAQ (reference sequence). The CDR3 here is CASSLAGGPEKLFF. The CDR3 nucleotides are TGTGCCAGCAGCCTTGCCGGGGGGCCTGAAAAACTGTTTTTT.

The gene calls are TRBV2 and TRBJ1-4, with TRBD1 as a possible D gene (6 bases). Trimming removed 4 bases at V and 3 bases at J, with 9 bases between. Germline CDR1 SNHLY, CDR2 FYNNEI. The CDR3 is 14 residues long. CDR3 region: CASSGQVPNEKLFF. The CDR3 DNA is TGTGCCAGCAGTGGACAGGTCCCTAATGAAAAACTGTTTTTT.

The J gene is TRBJ2-1, the V gene TRBV2; 12 bases are shared with TRBD2. Germline CDR1 is SNHLY and CDR2 is FYNNEI. The trim removed 8 bases at V and 10 bases at J, leaving 9 bases unmatched. The CDR3 covers 14 residues. DNA of the CDR3: TGTGCCAGCCTAAGGGGGCTAGCGGGAGGGGAGCAGTTCTTC. Translating it yields CASLRGLAGGEQFF.

The chain links TRBV15 to TRBJ2-6; maybe TRBD1 (6 bases). CDR3 length equals 16 residues. Germline-derived CDR1 and CDR2 are LNHNV and YYDKDF (reference sequence). Trimming left V 0 bases short and J 0 bases short, with 6 bases between. The CDR3 DNA sequence: TGTGCCACCAGCAGAGAAGGGGGCTCTGGGGCCAACGTCCTGACTTTC. Translation gives CATSREGGSGANVLTF. Looking up the rest from reference TRBV15 and TRBJ2-6 gives the full variable domain: DAMVIQNPRYQVTQFGKPVTLSCSQTLNHNVMYWYQQKSSQAPKLLFHYYDKDFNNEADTPDNFQSRRPNTSFCFLDIRSPGLGDTAMYLCATSREGGSGANVLTFGAGSRLTVL.

This chain uses TRBV6-5 with TRBJ2-1; D not resolved. The V gene lost 4 bases and the J gene lost 0 bases, with 10 bases spanning the gap. Looked up from germline, CDR1 is MNHEY and CDR2 is SVGAGI. The CDR3 contains 15 residues. CDR3 in amino acids: CASSSSLSSYNEQFF. CDR3 coding DNA: TGTGCCAGCAGTTCCTCCCTGAGCTCCTACAATGAGCAGTTCTTC.

The CDR3 bases are TGTGCCACCAGCATGGGACTAGCGGGAGGGGATGAGCAGTTCTTC. This sequence encodes CATSMGLAGGDEQFF. V and J are TRBV24-1 and TRBJ2-1; TRBD2 aligns across 16 bases. V trimming: 7 bases; J trimming: 8 bases; junction bases outside the gene matches: 4. CDR1 is KGHDR, CDR2 SFDVKD, per germline. The CDR3 runs 15 residues.

The rearrangement links TRBV28 to TRBJ1-5; D is possibly TRBD1 (5 bases). CDR1 is MDHEN and CDR2 is SYDVKM in the germline V gene. The CDR3 contains 13 residues. Trimming pared 7 bases from V and 4 bases from J, leaving 11 bases between. This CDR3 is CASTQGWNQPQHF. The CDR3 DNA follows: TGTGCCAGCACCCAGGGTTGGAATCAGCCCCAGCATTTT.

The rearrangement joins TRBV6-5 to TRBJ1-5; D not certain. Per germline, CDR1 MNHEY and CDR2 SVGAGI. V was cut by 10 bases and J by 2 bases, with 15 bases left in between. This CDR3 has 14 amino acids. The CDR3 sequence is CAIKPLPGNQPQHF. CDR3 sequence (DNA): TGTGCCATCAAGCCCCTCCCGGGCAATCAGCCCCAGCATTTT.